This T cell receptor beta chain was recovered during a study of T-cell reconstitution after alpha-beta-depleted transplantation in children. Researchers prepared the TCRbeta library using unique molecular identifiers, the study reports. TCRdb recomputed calls from the PCR reads with MiXCR, one row per CDR3 protein. This table has approximately 1,000,000 distinct CDR3 sequences, roughly 29% appearing once. Concerning this clonotype itself: Its antigen is currently unknown.

V was pared by 4 bases and J by 0 bases, with 11 bases between. This CDR3 has 14 residues. From germline, CDR1 is SGHRS and CDR2 YFSETQ. Findings and limits, study-wide: From newly produced T cells came most of the T-cell counts and diversity one year after transplant. Expanded graft clones numbering several hundred reportedly gave rise to alpha-beta T cells about two months after transplant. Surviving thymic progenitors and recipient T cells were the source of high TCRbeta diversity at day 60 in some patients.

The receptor comes from a boy in the first two years of life who had a stem cell transplant for SCID, so the T cells may come from the graft donor. The J gene is TRBJ2-7, the V gene TRBV5-1; tentative D call: TRBD2 (6 bases). The source material was PBMCs, mostly from graft donor cells, sampled 360 days after TCRalphabeta/CD19-depleted stem cell transplant. The CDR3 spells CASSKGLNSYEQYF. CDR3 sequence (DNA): TGCGCCAGCAGCAAGGGACTTAACTCCTACGAGCAGTACTTC.